This T cell receptor beta chain appears in the sequencing data of a study of neurological immune-mediated disorders. The length of the CDR3 is 15 residues. Per the germline V gene, CDR1 is SGHRS and CDR2 is YFSETQ. J gave up 5 bases and V 0 bases, and 3 bases lay outside the gene matches. This clonotype was recorded many times. From 15-18 subjects, each sequencing run yielded over 160 million TCR-beta sequences. TCRdb recomputed calls from the 5' RACE reads with MiXCR, one row per CDR3 protein. This table has about 46,000 distinct CDR3 sequences, around 2% appearing once. V is TRBV5-1 and J is TRBJ1-5; TRBD1 agrees at 9 bases. The sequencing input was PBMCs. This TCR derives from a woman between 35 and 50 years old with multiple sclerosis. The CDR3 protein is CASSLAGQGYQPQHF. CDR3 nucleotides: TGCGCCAGCAGCTTGGCCGGACAGGGGTATCAGCCCCAGCATTTT.